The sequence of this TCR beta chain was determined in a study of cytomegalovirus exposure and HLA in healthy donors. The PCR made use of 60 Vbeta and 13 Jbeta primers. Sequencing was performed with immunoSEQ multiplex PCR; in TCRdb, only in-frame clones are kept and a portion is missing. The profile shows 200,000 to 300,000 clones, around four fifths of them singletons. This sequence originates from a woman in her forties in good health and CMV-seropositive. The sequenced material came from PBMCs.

CDR3 DNA: TGTGCCAGCAGCCAAGAGGCTCGCCAACCCGGGAGAGATACGCAGTATTTT. This encodes CASSQEARQPGRDTQYF. The chain joins TRBV4-2 to TRBJ2-3; possible D gene TRBD2, 6 bases. The length of the CDR3 is 17 residues. V gave up 0 bases and J gave up 5 bases, with 18 bases separating them. Germline lookup yields CDR1 LGHNA and CDR2 YNFKEQ.